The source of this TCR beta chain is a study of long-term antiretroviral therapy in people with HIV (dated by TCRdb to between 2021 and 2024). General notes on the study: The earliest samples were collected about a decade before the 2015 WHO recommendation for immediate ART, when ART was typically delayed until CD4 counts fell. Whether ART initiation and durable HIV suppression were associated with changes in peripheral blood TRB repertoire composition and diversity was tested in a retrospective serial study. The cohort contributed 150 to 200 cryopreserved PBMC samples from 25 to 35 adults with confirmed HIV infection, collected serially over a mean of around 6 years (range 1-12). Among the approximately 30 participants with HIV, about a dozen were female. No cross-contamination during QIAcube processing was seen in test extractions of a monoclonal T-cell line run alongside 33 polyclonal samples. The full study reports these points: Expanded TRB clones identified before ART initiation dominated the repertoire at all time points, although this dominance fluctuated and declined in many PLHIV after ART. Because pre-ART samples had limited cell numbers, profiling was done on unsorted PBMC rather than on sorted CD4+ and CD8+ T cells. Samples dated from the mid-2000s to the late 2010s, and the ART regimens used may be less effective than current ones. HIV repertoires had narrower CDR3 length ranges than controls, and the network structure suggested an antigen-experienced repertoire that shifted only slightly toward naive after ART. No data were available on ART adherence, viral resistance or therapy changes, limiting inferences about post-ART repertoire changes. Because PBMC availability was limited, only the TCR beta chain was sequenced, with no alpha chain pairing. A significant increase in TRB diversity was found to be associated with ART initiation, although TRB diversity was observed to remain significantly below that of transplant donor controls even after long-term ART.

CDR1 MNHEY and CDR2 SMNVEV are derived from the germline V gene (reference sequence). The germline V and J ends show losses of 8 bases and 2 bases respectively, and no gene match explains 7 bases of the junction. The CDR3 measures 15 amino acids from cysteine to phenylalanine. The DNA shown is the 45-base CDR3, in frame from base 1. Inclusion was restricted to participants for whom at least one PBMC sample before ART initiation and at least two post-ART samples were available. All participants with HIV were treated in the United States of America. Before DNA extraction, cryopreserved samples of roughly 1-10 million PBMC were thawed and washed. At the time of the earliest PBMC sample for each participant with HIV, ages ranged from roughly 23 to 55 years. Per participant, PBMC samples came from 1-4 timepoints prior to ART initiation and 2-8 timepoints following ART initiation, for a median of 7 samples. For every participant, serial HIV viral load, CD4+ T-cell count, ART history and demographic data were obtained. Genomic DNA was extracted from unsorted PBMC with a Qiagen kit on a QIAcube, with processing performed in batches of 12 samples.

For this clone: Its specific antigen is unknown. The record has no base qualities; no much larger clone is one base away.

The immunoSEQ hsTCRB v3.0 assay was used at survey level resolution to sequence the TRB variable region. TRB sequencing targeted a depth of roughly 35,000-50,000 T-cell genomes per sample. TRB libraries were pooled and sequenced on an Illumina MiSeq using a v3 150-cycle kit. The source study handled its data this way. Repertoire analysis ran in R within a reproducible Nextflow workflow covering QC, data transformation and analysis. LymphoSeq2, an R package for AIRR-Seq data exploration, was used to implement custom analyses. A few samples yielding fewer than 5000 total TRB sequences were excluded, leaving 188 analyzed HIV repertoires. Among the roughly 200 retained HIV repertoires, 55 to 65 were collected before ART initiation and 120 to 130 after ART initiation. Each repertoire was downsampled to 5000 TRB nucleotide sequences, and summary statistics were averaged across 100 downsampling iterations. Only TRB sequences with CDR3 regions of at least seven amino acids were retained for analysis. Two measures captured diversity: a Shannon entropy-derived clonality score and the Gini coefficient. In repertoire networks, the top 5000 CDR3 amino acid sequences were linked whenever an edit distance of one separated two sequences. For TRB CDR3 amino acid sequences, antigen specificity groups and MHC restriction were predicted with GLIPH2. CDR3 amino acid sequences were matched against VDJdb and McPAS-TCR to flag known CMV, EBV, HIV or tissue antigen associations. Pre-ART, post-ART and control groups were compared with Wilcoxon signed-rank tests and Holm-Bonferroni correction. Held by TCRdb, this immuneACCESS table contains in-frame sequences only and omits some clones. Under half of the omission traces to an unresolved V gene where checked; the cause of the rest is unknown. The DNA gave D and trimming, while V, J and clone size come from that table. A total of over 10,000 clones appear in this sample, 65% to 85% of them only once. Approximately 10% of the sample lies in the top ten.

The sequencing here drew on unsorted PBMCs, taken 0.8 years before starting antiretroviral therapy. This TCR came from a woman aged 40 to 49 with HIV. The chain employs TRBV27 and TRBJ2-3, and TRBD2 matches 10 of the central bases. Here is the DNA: TGTGCCAGCCGAGGACTAGCGGCCATCACAGATACGCAGTATTTT. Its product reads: CASRGLAAITDTQYF.